The 8 T cell receptor beta chains reported below all come from one sample, sequenced in a study of T cell repertoires in cytomegalovirus infection. TCRdb passed the reads through MiXCR, listing each CDR3 protein once. The sample records about 150,000 distinct CDR3 sequences, about 20% being singletons. The sample comprised PBMCs. All receptors come from a human donor in good health (CMV status not recorded). Some clones in this sample may be carry-over from other donors' samples.

The chain is built from TRBV4-3 and TRBJ2-7; 12 nucleotides line up with TRBD2. The germline CDR1 and CDR2 sequences are LGHNA and YSLEER. V lost 0 bases, J lost 2 bases, and 8 bases stayed unmatched. CDR3 length: 18 amino acids. CDR3 DNA: TGCGCCAGCAGCCAAGATAGGGGGACTAGCGGGCCTCCCTACGAGCAGTACTTC. It is translated as CASSQDRGTSGPPYEQYF.

This chain links TRBV3-1 with TRBJ2-5; D may match TRBD1 or TRBD2 (5 bases each). The germline gives CDR1 LGHDT, CDR2 YNNKEL (reference sequence). The CDR3 loop spans 12 amino acids. Trimming took 0 bases from V and 7 from J, leaving 6 bases between them. The chain's CDR3 is CASSQDGGTQYF. The CDR3 DNA sequence: TGTGCCAGCAGCCAAGATGGGGGGACCCAGTACTTC.

The chain has TRBV9 and TRBJ2-7; 10 bases agree with TRBD1. This CDR3 spans 15 amino acids. Losses at the gene ends were 3 bases for V and 4 bases for J; bases not matched to a gene: 7. Germline assignment: CDR1 SGDLS and CDR2 YYNGEE. The CDR3 region is CASSAQPGQGYEQYF. The CDR3 bases are TGTGCCAGCAGCGCACAGCCGGGACAGGGGTACGAGCAGTACTTC.

The chain is built from TRBV7-9 and TRBJ1-2, with D uncertain. With 2 bases removed from V and 1 base from J, the gap between germline ends came to 23 bases. Germline CDR1 and CDR2: SEHNR and FQNEAQ (reference sequence). The CDR3 is made up of 19 amino acids. The CDR3 DNA reads as TGTGCCAGCAGCTTACCTTCGACGAGCACCTCCGTTGATAACTATGGCTACACCTTC. Amino acids: CASSLPSTSTSVDNYGYTF. Full variable domain (outside the CDR3, taken from reference TRBV7-9 and TRBJ1-2): DTGVSQNPRHKITKRGQNVTFRCDPISEHNRLYWYRQTLGQGPEFLTYFQNEAQLEKSRLLSDRFSAERPKGSFSTLEIQRTEQGDSAMYLCASSLPSTSTSVDNYGYTFGSGTRLTVV.

Only a few counts were recorded for this clonotype. The chain couples TRBV6-5 to TRBJ1-1; no firm D call. Per the germline V gene, CDR1 is MNHEY and CDR2 is SVGAGI. V was pared by 0 bases and J by 1 base, with 9 bases between. The CDR3 spans 15 residues. The CDR3 DNA reads TGTGCCAGCAGTTACTCGCGGGAGGGGAACACTGAAGCTTTCTTT. Protein sequence: CASSYSREGNTEAFF.

The gene calls are TRBV5-1 and TRBJ1-1, with TRBD1 matching 9 bases. J lost 1 base, V lost 1 base, and 2 bases had no gene match. The germline CDR1 and CDR2 sequences are SGHRS and YFSETQ. The CDR3 runs 15 residues. For the CDR3, the DNA is TGCGCCAGCAGCTTGTGGGGACAGGGGAACACTGAAGCTTTCTTT. It specifies CASSLWGQGNTEAFF.

This clonotype was counted ten times or more. The rearrangement joins TRBV7-9 to TRBJ2-2, with D possibly matching TRBD1 (5 bases). V shed 4 bases and J shed 2 bases, with 14 bases lying between them. This CDR3 is built from 16 residues. From germline, CDR1 is SEHNR and CDR2 FQNEAQ (reference sequence). This CDR3 reads CASSSPAGINTGELFF. The CDR3 DNA reads TGTGCCAGCAGCTCCCCGGCAGGGATTAACACCGGGGAGCTGTTTTTT. Based on the CDR3 plus reference TRBV7-9 and TRBJ2-2, the full variable domain is DTGVSQNPRHKITKRGQNVTFRCDPISEHNRLYWYRQTLGQGPEFLTYFQNEAQLEKSRLLSDRFSAERPKGSFSTLEIQRTEQGDSAMYLCASSSPAGINTGELFFGEGSRLTVL.

In this sample, this clonotype turned up a few times. The rearrangement links TRBV12-5 to TRBJ2-6; weak D call: TRBD1 (6 bases). V lost 4 bases to trimming and J lost 1 base, with 29 bases between them. CDR3 size: 22 residues. The germline gives CDR1 LGHNT, CDR2 FRNRAP. CDR3 loop: CASGSELAGDPRRWSGANVLTF. The CDR3, as DNA: TGTGCTAGTGGTTCCGAACTTGCAGGGGACCCAAGGAGATGGTCTGGGGCCAACGTCCTGACTTTC.